This TCR beta chain stems from a study of beta chain features in type 1 diabetes. The sample holds a few counts of this clone. Its antigen is unidentified. CDR3 size: 13 residues. Trimming removed 6 bases at V and 1 base at J, with 12 bases between. CDR1 GTSNPN and CDR2 SVGIG come from the germline V gene (reference sequence). Study findings and constraints: Cells expressing TCR highly could be over-represented by cDNA sequencing. For type 1 diabetes patients, VDJ junctions showed fewer insertions and more deletions. All four CD4+ subsets from Type 1 diabetes patients carried moderately but significantly shorter TCRB CDR3s.

Based on CD45RO/CCR7/CD25/CD127/CD95/CD27, CD4+ regulatory, stem cell-like memory, naive and central memory cells were sorted. Sequenced material consisted of expressed TCRB transcripts (all of the isolated RNA was reverse transcribed). The protocol was immunoSEQ multiplex PCR, while the TCRdb copy is restricted to in-frame clones and leaves out a portion. The data contain 330,000 or so clones, over 10% of them singletons. The chain couples TRBV30 to TRBJ1-1; D remains ambiguous. The specimen sequenced was naive CD4+ T cells from blood. This receptor was identified in a young woman with type 1 diabetes. CDR3 nucleotide sequence: TGTGCCTGCTCGGCCCCAGGGAACACTGAAGCTTTCTTT. Amino acid sequence: CACSAPGNTEAFF.